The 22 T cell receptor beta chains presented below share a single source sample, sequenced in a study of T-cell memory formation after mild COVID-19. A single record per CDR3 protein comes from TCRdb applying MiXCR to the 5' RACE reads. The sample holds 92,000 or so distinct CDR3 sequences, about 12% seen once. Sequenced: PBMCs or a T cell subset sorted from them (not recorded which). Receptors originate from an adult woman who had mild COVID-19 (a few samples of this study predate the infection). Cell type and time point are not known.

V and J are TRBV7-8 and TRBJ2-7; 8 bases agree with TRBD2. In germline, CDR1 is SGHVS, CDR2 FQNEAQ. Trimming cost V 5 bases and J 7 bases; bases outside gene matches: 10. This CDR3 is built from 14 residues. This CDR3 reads CASSPRAGEEEQYF. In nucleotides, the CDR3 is TGTGCCAGCAGCCCCCGAGCGGGAGAGGAAGAGCAGTACTTC.

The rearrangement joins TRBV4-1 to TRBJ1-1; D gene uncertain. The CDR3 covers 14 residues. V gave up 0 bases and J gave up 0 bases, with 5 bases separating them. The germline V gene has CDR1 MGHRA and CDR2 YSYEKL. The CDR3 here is CASSQEGVNTEAFF. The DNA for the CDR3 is TGCGCCAGCAGCCAAGAAGGAGTGAACACTGAAGCTTTCTTT.

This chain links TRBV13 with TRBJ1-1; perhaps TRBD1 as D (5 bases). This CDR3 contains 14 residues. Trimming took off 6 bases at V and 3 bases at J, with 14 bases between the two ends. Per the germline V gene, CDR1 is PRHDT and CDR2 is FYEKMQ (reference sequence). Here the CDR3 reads CASSYLAGDTEAFF. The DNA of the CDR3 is TGTGCCAGCAGTTATTTGGCGGGGGACACTGAAGCTTTCTTT. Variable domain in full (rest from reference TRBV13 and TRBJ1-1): AAGVIQSPRHLIKEKRETATLKCYPIPRHDTVYWYQQGPGQDPQFLISFYEKMQSDKGSIPDRFSAQQFSDYHSELNMSSLELGDSALYFCASSYLAGDTEAFFGQGTRLTVV.

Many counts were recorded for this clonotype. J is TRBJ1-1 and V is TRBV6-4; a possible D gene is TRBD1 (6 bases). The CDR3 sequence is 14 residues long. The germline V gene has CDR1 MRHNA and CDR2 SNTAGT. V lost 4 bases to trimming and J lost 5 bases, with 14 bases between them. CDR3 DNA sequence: TGTGCCAGCAGTGTGCTAGGGGGGGCTACTGAAGCTTTCTTT. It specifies CASSVLGGATEAFF.

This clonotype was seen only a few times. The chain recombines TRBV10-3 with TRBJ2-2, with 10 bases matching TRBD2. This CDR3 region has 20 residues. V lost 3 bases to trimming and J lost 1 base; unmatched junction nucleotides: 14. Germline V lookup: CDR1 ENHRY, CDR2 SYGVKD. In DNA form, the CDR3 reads TGTGCCATCAGTGACCCCGATGGGGCTAGCGGGAGAGAGAACACCGGGGAGCTGTTTTTT. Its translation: CAISDPDGASGRENTGELFF.

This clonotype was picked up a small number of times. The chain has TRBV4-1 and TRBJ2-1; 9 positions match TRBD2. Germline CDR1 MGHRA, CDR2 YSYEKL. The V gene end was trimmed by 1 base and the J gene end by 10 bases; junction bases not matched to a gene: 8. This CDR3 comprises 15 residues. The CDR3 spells CASSQGAGGSSEQFF. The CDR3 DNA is TGCGCCAGCAGCCAAGGGGCGGGGGGGTCCTCGGAGCAGTTCTTC.

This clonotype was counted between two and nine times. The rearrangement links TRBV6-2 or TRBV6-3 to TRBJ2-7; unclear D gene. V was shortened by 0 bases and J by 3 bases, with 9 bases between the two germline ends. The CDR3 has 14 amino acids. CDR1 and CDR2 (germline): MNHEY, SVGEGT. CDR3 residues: CASSYSNFGYEQYF. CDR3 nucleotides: TGTGCCAGCAGTTACTCGAATTTTGGCTACGAGCAGTACTTC.

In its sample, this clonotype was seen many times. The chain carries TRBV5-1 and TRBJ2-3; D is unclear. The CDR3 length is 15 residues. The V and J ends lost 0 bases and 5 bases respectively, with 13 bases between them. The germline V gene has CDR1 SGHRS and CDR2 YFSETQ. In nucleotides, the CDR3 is TGCGCCAGCAGCTTGGCAGTGAGCAGACAAGATACGCAGTATTTT. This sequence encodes CASSLAVSRQDTQYF.

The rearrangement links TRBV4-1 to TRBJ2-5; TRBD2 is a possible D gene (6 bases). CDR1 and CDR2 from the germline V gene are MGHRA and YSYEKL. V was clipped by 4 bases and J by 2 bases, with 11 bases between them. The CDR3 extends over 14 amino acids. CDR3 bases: TGCGCCAGCAGCCCCGGAGGGGATCAAGAGACCCAGTACTTC. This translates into CASSPGGDQETQYF.

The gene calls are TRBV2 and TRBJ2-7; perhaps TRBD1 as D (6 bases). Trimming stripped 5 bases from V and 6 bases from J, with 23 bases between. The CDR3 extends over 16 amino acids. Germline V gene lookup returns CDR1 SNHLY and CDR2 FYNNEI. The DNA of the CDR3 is TGTGCCAGCAGTACTATTCCGGGACATCAGATCCTCGAGCAGTACTTC. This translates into CASSTIPGHQILEQYF.

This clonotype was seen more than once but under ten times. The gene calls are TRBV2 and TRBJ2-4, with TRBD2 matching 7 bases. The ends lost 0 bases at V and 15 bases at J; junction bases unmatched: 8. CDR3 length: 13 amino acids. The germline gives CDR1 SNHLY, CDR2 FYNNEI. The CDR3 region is CASSEAKPSGAYF. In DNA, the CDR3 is TGTGCCAGCAGTGAAGCGAAGCCCAGCGGGGCGTACTTC. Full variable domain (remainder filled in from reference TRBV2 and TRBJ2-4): EPEVTQTPSHQVTQMGQEVILRCVPISNHLYFYWYRQILGQKVEFLVSFYNNEISEKSEIFDDQFSVERPDGSNFTLKIRSTKLEDSAMYFCASSEAKPSGAYFGAGTRLSVL.

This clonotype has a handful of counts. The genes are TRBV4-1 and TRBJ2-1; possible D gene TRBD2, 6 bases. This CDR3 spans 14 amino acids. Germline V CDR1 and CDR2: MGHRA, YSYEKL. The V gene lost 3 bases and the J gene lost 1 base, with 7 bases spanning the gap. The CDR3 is CASSHSGSYNEQFF. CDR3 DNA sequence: TGCGCCAGCAGCCATAGCGGATCCTACAATGAGCAGTTCTTC.

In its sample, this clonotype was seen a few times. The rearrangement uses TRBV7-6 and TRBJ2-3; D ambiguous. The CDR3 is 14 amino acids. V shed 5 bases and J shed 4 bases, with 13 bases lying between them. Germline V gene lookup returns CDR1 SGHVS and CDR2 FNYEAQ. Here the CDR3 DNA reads TGTGCCAGCAGCCCCCAGGCCGGGCCAGATACGCAGTATTTT. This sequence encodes CASSPQAGPDTQYF.

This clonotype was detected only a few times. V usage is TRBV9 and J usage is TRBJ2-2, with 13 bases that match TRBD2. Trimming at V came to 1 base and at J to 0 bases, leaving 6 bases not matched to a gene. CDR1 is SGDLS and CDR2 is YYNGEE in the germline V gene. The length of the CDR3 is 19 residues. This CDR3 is CASSVSRTSGSPNTGELFF. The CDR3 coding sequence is TGTGCCAGCAGCGTATCCCGGACTAGCGGGAGCCCGAACACCGGGGAGCTGTTTTTT.

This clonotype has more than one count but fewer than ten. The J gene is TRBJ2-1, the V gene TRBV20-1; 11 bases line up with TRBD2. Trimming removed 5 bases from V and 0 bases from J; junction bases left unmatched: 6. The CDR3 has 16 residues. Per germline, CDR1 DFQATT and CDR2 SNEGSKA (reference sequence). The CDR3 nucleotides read TGCAGTGCTGACCCCCTAGCGGGAGGCTCCTACAATGAGCAGTTCTTC. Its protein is CSADPLAGGSYNEQFF.

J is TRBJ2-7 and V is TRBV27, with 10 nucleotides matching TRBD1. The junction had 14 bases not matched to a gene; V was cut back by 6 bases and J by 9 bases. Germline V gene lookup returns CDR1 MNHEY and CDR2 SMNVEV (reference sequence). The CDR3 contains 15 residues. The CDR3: CASSSIMSRDRGQYF. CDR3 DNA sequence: TGTGCCAGCAGCTCCATAATGTCCCGGGACAGGGGGCAGTACTTC.

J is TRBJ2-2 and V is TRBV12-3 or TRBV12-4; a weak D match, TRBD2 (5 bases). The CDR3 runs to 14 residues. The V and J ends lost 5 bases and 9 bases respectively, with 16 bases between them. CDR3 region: CASSSGLRRWELFF. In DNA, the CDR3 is TGTGCCAGCAGTAGCGGACTGAGAAGATGGGAGCTGTTTTTT.

CDR3 sequence reads: CSARGTELGNTIYF. As DNA, the CDR3 is TGCAGTGCTAGAGGGACAGAATTAGGAAACACCATATATTTT. The J gene is TRBJ1-3, the V gene TRBV20-1, with D maybe TRBD1 (6 bases). The V end lost 1 base, the J end lost 4 bases, and 11 bases lay between the germline ends. Germline V gene sequence: CDR1 DFQATT, CDR2 SNEGSKA (reference sequence). The CDR3 contains 14 residues.

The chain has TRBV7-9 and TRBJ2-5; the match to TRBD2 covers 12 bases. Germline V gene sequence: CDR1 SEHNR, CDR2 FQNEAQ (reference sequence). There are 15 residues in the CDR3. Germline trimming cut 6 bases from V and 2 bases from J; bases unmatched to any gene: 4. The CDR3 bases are TGTGCCAGCAGGCGACTAGCGGGAGTTCAAGAGACCCAGTACTTC. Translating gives CASRRLAGVQETQYF.

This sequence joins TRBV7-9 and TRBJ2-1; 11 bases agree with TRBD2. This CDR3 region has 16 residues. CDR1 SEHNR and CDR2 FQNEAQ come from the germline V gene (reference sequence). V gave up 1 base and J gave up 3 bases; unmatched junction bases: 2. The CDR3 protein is CASSLGLAGNYNEQFF. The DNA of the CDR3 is TGTGCCAGCAGCTTAGGACTAGCGGGGAACTACAATGAGCAGTTCTTC.

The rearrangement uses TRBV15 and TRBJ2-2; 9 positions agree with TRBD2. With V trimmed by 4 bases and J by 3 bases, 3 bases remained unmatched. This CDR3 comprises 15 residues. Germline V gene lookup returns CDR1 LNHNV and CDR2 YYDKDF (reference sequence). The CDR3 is CATSISGGHTGELFF. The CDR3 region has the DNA TGTGCCACCAGCATTAGCGGGGGTCACACCGGGGAGCTGTTTTTT.

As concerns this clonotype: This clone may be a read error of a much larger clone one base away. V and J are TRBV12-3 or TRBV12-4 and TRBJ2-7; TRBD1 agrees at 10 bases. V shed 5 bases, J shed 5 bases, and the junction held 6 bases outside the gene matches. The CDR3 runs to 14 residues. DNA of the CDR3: TGTGCCAGCAGTCCGGGACAGGGGACCCACGAGCAGTACTTC. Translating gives CASSPGQGTHEQYF.